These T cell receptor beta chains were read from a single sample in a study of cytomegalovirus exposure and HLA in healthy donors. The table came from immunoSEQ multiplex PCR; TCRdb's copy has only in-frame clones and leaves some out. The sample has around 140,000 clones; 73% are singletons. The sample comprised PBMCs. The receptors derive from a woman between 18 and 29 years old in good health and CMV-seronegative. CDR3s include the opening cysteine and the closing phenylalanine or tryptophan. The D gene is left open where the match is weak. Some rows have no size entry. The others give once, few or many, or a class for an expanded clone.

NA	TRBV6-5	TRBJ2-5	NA	CASSYSGEETQYF	TGTGCCAGCAGTTATAGTGGGGAGGAGACCCAGTACTTC
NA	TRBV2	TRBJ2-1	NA	CASMGASGVAYNEQFF	TGTGCCAGCATGGGGGCCAGCGGGGTCGCCTACAATGAGCAGTTCTTC
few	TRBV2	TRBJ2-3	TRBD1	CASSRTGRQVADTQYF	TGTGCCAGCAGTCGGACAGGGAGGCAGGTGGCTGATACGCAGTATTTT
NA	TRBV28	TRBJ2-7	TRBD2	CASSFRTSGGAYEQYF	TGTGCCAGCAGTTTCAGGACTAGCGGGGGGGCCTACGAGCAGTACTTC
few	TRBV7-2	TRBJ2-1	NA	CASSRTRLDNEQFF	TGTGCCAGCAGCCGGACACGGTTAGACAATGAGCAGTTCTTC
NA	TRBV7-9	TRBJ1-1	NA	CASSLALQGTEAFF	TGTGCCAGCAGCTTAGCCCTCCAGGGCACTGAAGCTTTCTTT
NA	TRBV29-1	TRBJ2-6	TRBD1	CSVVIRDRGSGANVLTF	TGCAGCGTTGTTATCCGGGACAGGGGCTCTGGGGCCAACGTCCTGACTTTC
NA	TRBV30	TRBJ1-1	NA	CAWSVQANTEAFF	TGTGCCTGGAGTGTACAGGCGAACACTGAAGCTTTCTTT
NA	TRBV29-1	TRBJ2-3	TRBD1	CSVRQGRSTDTQYF	TGCAGCGTTCGACAGGGAAGGAGCACAGATACGCAGTATTTT
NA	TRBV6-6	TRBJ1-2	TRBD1	CASSPPGQGYTF	TGTGCCAGCAGTCCCCCGGGACAGGGCTACACCTTC
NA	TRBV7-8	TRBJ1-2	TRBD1	CASSFGQGLGGYTF	TGTGCCAGCAGCTTTGGACAGGGGTTGGGTGGCTACACCTTC
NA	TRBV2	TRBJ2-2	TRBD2	CASSSRTSGDTGELFF	TGTGCCAGCAGCTCGAGGACTAGCGGGGACACCGGGGAGCTGTTTTTT
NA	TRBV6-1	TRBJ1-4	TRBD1	CASGQGSTNEKLFF	TGTGCCAGCGGACAGGGGTCTACTAATGAAAAACTGTTTTTT
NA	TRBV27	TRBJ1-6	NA	CASSLGGAWGSPLHF	TGTGCCAGCAGTTTGGGGGGGGCCTGGGGATCACCCCTCCACTTT
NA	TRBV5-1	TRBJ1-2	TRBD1	CASRLGGQVTYGYTF	TGCGCCAGCAGACTGGGAGGACAGGTTACCTATGGCTACACCTTC
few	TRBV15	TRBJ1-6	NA	CATSRGIGISPLHF	TGTGCCACCAGCAGGGGTATCGGGATTTCACCCCTCCACTTT
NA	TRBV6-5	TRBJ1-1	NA	CASSQYVSTEAFF	TGTGCCAGCAGTCAATACGTGAGCACTGAAGCTTTCTTT
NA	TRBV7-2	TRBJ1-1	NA	CASSLVIDTEAFF	TGTGCCAGCAGCTTAGTAATTGACACTGAAGCTTTCTTT
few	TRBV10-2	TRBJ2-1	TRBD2	CASSRDYSNEQFF	TGCGCCAGCAGCCGGGACTATAGCAATGAGCAGTTCTTC
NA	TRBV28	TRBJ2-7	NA	CASSLSDTVSYEQYF	TGTGCCAGCAGTTTATCAGACACCGTCTCCTACGAGCAGTACTTC
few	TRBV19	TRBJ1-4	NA	CASSINKTRREKLFF	TGTGCCAGTAGTATTAACAAGACGCGGCGGGAAAAACTGTTTTTT
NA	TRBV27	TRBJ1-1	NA	CASSLGRRGYTEAFF	TGTGCCAGCAGTTTGGGGCGGCGGGGGTACACTGAAGCTTTCTTT
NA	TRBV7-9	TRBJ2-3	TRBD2	CSSSYPGLDTDTQYF	TGTTCCAGCAGCTATCCGGGACTAGACACAGATACGCAGTATTTT
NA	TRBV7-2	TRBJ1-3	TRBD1	CASSVRTGPGNTIYF	TGTGCCAGCAGCGTTCGGACAGGGCCTGGAAACACCATATATTTT
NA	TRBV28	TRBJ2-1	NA	CATNPIQGSSYNEQFF	TGTGCCACCAACCCCATTCAGGGGAGCTCCTACAATGAGCAGTTCTTC
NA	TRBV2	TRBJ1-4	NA	CASSRDLSEKLFF	TGTGCCAGCAGTCGCGACTTGTCCGAAAAACTGTTTTTT
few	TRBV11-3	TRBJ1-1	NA	CASSLRMEDEAFF	TGTGCCAGCAGCTTGAGGATGGAAGATGAAGCTTTCTTT
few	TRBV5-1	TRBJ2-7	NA	CASSLGGGHPWEQYF	TGCGCCAGCAGCTTGGGGGGTGGACACCCATGGGAGCAGTACTTC
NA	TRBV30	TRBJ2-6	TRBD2	CAWRGGIPLIGANGLTF	TGTGCCTGGCGGGGAGGGATCCCTCTTATAGGGGCCAACGGCCTGACTTTC
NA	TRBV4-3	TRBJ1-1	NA	CASSQGYRLNTEAFF	TGCGCCAGCAGCCAAGGGTACAGATTGAACACTGAAGCTTTCTTT
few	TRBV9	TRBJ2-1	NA	CASNHRDSAVGEQFF	TGTGCCAGCAACCATCGGGACTCCGCGGTCGGTGAGCAGTTCTTC
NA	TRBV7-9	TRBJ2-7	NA	CASSSQSGSHSYEQYF	TGTGCCAGCAGCTCCCAGTCCGGGTCCCACTCCTACGAGCAGTACTTC
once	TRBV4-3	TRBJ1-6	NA	CASSQGHISPLHF	TGCGCCAGCAGCCAAGGACATATTTCACCCCTCCACTTT
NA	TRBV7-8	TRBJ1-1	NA	CASSLATGGAFF	TGTGCCAGCAGCTTAGCTACAGGTGGAGCTTTCTTT
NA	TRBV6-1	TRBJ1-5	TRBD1	CASSDQTGSLNQPQHF	TGTGCCAGCAGTGACCAGACAGGGAGTCTAAATCAGCCCCAGCATTTT
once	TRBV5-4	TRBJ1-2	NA	CASSLEDLGYGYTF	TGTGCCAGCAGCTTGGAGGACTTGGGGTATGGCTACACCTTC
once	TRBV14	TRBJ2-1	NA	CASSQTQGPNEQFF	TGTGCCAGCAGCCAAACCCAGGGGCCCAATGAGCAGTTCTTC
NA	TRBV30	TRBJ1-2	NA	CAWSVRVGRGFYGYTF	TGTGCCTGGAGTGTACGTGTAGGAAGGGGGTTCTATGGCTACACCTTC
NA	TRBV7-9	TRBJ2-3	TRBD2	CASSLSGGADTQYF	TGTGCCAGCAGCTTAAGCGGGGGGGCTGATACGCAGTATTTT
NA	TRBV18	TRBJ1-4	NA	CASSPPSSRQVANEKLFF	TGTGCCAGCTCACCACCGTCTTCTCGACAGGTGGCTAATGAAAAACTGTTTTTT
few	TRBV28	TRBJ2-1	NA	CASSLGGGNEQFF	TGTGCCAGCAGTTTGGGAGGGGGCAATGAGCAGTTCTTC
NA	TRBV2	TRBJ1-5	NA	CASSEAGVPNQPQHF	TGTGCCAGCAGTGAAGCAGGGGTCCCAAATCAGCCCCAGCATTTT
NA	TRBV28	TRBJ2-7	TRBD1	CASSLTGTSYEQYF	TGTGCCAGCAGCCTGACAGGGACCTCCTACGAGCAGTACTTC
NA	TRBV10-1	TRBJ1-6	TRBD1	CASSDRGPGSPLHF	TGCGCCAGCAGTGATAGGGGGCCGGGATCACCCCTCCACTTT
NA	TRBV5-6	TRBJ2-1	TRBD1	CASSMPRDRYNEQFF	TGTGCCAGCAGCATGCCCCGGGACAGATACAATGAGCAGTTCTTC
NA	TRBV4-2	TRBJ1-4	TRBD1	CASSQNTGATNEKLFF	TGTGCCAGCAGCCAAAACACAGGGGCAACTAATGAAAAACTGTTTTTT
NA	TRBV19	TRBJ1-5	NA	CASSPLPSQPQHF	TGTGCCAGTAGCCCCCTCCCGAGTCAGCCCCAGCATTTT
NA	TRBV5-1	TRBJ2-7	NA	CASSLEQGYEQYF	TGCGCCAGCAGCTTGGAGCAGGGCTACGAGCAGTACTTC
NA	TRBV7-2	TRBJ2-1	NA	CASSLVGNQLEQFF	TGTGCCAGCAGCTTAGTGGGCAATCAACTTGAGCAGTTCTTC